A single sample is the source of the 13 T cell receptor beta chains below, sequenced in a study of blood T cell repertoires in COVID-19. Repertoires were generated with immunoSEQ multiplex PCR, while TCRdb's copy carries only in-frame clones and drops some. This table has roughly 60,000 clones, 78% appearing once. Sequencing was done on a sample of peripheral blood. These receptor sequences come from a human donor in a cohort sampled during active COVID-19.

The genes are TRBV5-1 and TRBJ2-3; 9 nucleotides agree with TRBD2. This CDR3 has 18 amino acids. Germline trimming cut 0 bases from V and 0 bases from J; bases unmatched to any gene: 8. Germline loops: CDR1 SGHRS, CDR2 YFSETQ. CDR3 protein: CASSLVGSGGPSTDTQYF. DNA of the CDR3: TGCGCCAGCAGCTTGGTGGGTAGCGGGGGACCTAGCACAGATACGCAGTATTTT.

The chain joins TRBV5-1 to TRBJ1-1, with 8 positions matching TRBD1. From germline, CDR1 is SGHRS and CDR2 YFSETQ. The CDR3 spans 13 residues. The junction had 5 bases not matched to a gene; V was cut back by 5 bases and J by 5 bases. The CDR3 bases are TGCGCCAGCAGAGGACAGGGATGGACTGAAGCTTTCTTT. As protein: CASRGQGWTEAFF. The variable domain in full, with the rest retrieved from reference TRBV5-1 and TRBJ1-1, is KAGVTQTPRYLIKTRGQQVTLSCSPISGHRSVSWYQQTPGQGLQFLFEYFSETQRNKGNFPGRFSGRQFSNSRSEMNVSTLELGDSALYLCASRGQGWTEAFFGQGTRLTVV.

V gene TRBV7-6 combines with J gene TRBJ2-1, with 9 bases lining up with TRBD2. CDR3 length: 15 amino acids. V was clipped by 2 bases and J by 8 bases; unmatched bases: 7. Germline assignment: CDR1 SGHVS and CDR2 FNYEAQ. The CDR3 DNA sequence: TGTGCCAGCAGCTTATGGGCGGGGGGGCAAGATGAGCAGTTCTTC. This codes for CASSLWAGGQDEQFF.

The chain employs TRBV27 and TRBJ1-1, with unresolved D. Germline-derived CDR1 and CDR2 are MNHEY and SMNVEV (reference sequence). There are 15 residues in the CDR3. V was cut by 6 bases and J by 4 bases, with 18 bases left in between. The CDR3 region is CASSRFDISATEAFF. The CDR3 region has the DNA TGTGCCAGCAGCCGCTTCGACATCTCGGCCACTGAAGCTTTCTTT.

The chain is built from TRBV9 and TRBJ2-3; D is uncertain. Trimming took off 0 bases at V and 6 bases at J, with 14 bases between the two ends. The CDR3 contains 15 residues. Germline V lookup: CDR1 SGDLS, CDR2 YYNGEE. The CDR3 coding sequence is TGTGCCAGCAGCGTAGAACTTGGGCCTCAGGATACGCAGTATTTT. Residues: CASSVELGPQDTQYF.

The rearrangement uses TRBV9 and TRBJ1-2, with TRBD1 matching over 11 bases. Germline values: CDR1 SGDLS, CDR2 YYNGEE. The V segment lost 2 bases and the J segment 4 bases; nucleotides outside the gene matches: 4. This CDR3 has 15 residues. CDR3 amino acids: CASSVTGTGGYGYTF. CDR3 bases: TGTGCCAGCAGCGTCACCGGGACAGGGGGCTATGGCTACACCTTC.

This chain links TRBV6-5 with TRBJ1-5; no definite D call. Germline values: CDR1 MNHEY, CDR2 SVGAGI. With 0 bases removed from V and 1 base from J, the gap between germline ends came to 7 bases. The CDR3 spans 15 residues. DNA for the CDR3: TGTGCCAGCAGTTACTCCGTCCGGAGCAATCAGCCCCAGCATTTT. Protein sequence: CASSYSVRSNQPQHF.

This clone occurred many times. The chain is built from TRBV30 and TRBJ1-1; D remains unclear. The V gene's germline CDR1 is GTSNPN and CDR2 SVGIG (reference sequence). The CDR3 is 14 residues long. Trimming pared 1 base from V and 11 bases from J, leaving 20 bases between. CDR3 sequence (DNA): TGTGCCTGGAGTGCGCGGGCGGTAGGTTCGATGGCTTTCTTT. Protein: CAWSARAVGSMAFF.

The chain employs TRBV25-1 and TRBJ2-3; 10 bases map to TRBD2. V lost 6 bases and J lost 3; bases outside the gene matches: 6. This CDR3 spans 15 amino acids. Germline-derived CDR1 and CDR2 are MGHDK and SYGVNS. As DNA, the CDR3 is TGTGCCAGCAGACGACTAGCGGGTGGAACAGATACGCAGTATTTT. Amino acid sequence: CASRRLAGGTDTQYF.

Here the CDR3 reads CASSILAGAGNEQFF. CDR3 DNA sequence: TGTGCCAGTAGTATACTAGCGGGAGCTGGTAATGAGCAGTTCTTC. The gene calls are TRBV19 and TRBJ2-1, with 10 bases lining up with TRBD2. The trim removed 2 bases at V and 7 bases at J, leaving 5 bases unmatched. There are 15 residues in the CDR3. The germline gives CDR1 LNHDA, CDR2 SQIVND (reference sequence).

The V and J genes are TRBV2 and TRBJ2-5; no clear D. Trimming cost V 8 bases and J 1 base, with 5 bases left between them. The CDR3 is made up of 11 amino acids. The germline V gene has CDR1 SNHLY and CDR2 FYNNEI. This chain's CDR3 is CASLAQETQYF. The CDR3 bases are TGTGCCAGCTTAGCCCAAGAGACCCAGTACTTC.

The CDR3 protein is CASSQDLRGRGMNTEAFF. CDR3 sequence (DNA): TGCGCCAGCAGCCAAGATTTACGGGGTCGTGGGATGAACACTGAAGCTTTCTTT. This chain uses TRBV4-1 with TRBJ1-1, with unresolved D. This CDR3 is built from 18 residues. V was shortened by 0 bases and J by 0 bases, with 17 bases between the two germline ends. Germline assignment: CDR1 MGHRA and CDR2 YSYEKL.

The genes are TRBV2 and TRBJ2-6; D gene uncertain. Per the germline V gene, CDR1 is SNHLY and CDR2 is FYNNEI. V dropped 1 base and J dropped 0 bases, with 7 bases sitting between them. There are 16 residues in the CDR3. CDR3 sequence: CASSEGAHSGANVLTF. The CDR3 region has the DNA TGTGCCAGCAGTGAAGGGGCCCACTCTGGGGCCAACGTCCTGACTTTC.